A single sample gave rise to the 14 T cell receptor beta chains below, sequenced in a study of blood T cell repertoires in COVID-19. Using immunoSEQ multiplex PCR, the repertoire was profiled, and TCRdb retains in-frame clones only, with some absent. The table lists about 260,000 clones, about 87% of them singletons. The sequenced sample was peripheral blood. These receptors all stem from a woman aged 55-70 years with COVID-19, enrolled during active disease.

CDR3 nucleotides: TGTGCCAGCCCCCCTGGCGGGAGAGTTAGCTCCTACAATGAGCAGTTCTTC. Its translation is CASPPGGRVSSYNEQFF. The chain joins TRBV28 to TRBJ2-1, with TRBD2 identical over 7 bases. J was trimmed by 0 bases and V by 8 bases; bases with no gene match: 13. The CDR3 extends over 17 amino acids. The V gene's germline CDR1 is MDHEN and CDR2 SYDVKM.

V usage is TRBV6-5 and J usage is TRBJ1-1; 8 positions agree with TRBD1. The CDR3 loop spans 14 amino acids. The J segment lost 6 bases and the V segment lost 0 bases, leaving 3 bases of the junction unmatched. Germline V gene sequence: CDR1 MNHEY, CDR2 SVGAGI. This chain's CDR3 is CASSYSQGVAEAFF. In DNA, the CDR3 is TGTGCCAGCAGTTACTCACAGGGGGTGGCTGAAGCTTTCTTT.

This clone was detected a few times. This chain links TRBV5-4 with TRBJ2-3; 9 bases fit TRBD1. Trimming took 2 bases from V and 4 from J; bases not matched to a gene: 8. The germline gives CDR1 SGHNT, CDR2 YYREEE (reference sequence). The CDR3 extends over 16 amino acids. The CDR3 DNA sequence: TGTGCCAGCAGCTTTTCGGCGACAGGGGGTTCAGATACGCAGTATTTT. Protein: CASSFSATGGSDTQYF. Using reference TRBV5-4 and TRBJ2-3 for the parts outside the CDR3, the full variable domain is ETGVTQSPTHLIKTRGQQVTLRCSSQSGHNTVSWYQQALGQGPQFIFQYYREEENGRGNFPPRFSGLQFPNYSSELNVNALELDDSALYLCASSFSATGGSDTQYFGPGTRLTVL.

The V and J genes are TRBV5-8 and TRBJ1-5; 9 bases match TRBD1. CDR3 size: 17 residues. Germline V gene lookup returns CDR1 SGHTS and CDR2 YDEGEE. Trimming removed 3 bases from V and 5 bases from J; junction bases left unmatched: 12. The CDR3 DNA follows: TGTGCCAGCAGCTCGGGACAGGGTATTAGCATATATCAGCCCCAGCATTTT. Translating it yields CASSSGQGISIYQPQHF.

The sample holds one count of this clone. The rearrangement links TRBV6-2 or TRBV6-3 to TRBJ2-6; 8 bases are a match to TRBD1. Germline values: CDR1 MNHEY, CDR2 SVGEGT. V shed 4 bases, J shed 2 bases, and the junction held 7 bases outside the gene matches. CDR3 length equals 17 residues. The CDR3 DNA is TGTGCCAGCAGTTGGGACAGGACAGACACTGGGGCCAACGTCCTGACTTTC. It specifies CASSWDRTDTGANVLTF.

This clone was counted only a few times. This chain joins TRBV3-1 (or the pseudogene TRBV3-2) and TRBJ2-7; maybe TRBD2 (6 bases). The germline gives CDR1 LGHDT, CDR2 YNNKEL (reference sequence). This CDR3 is 16 amino acids long. V was pared by 4 bases and J by 2 bases, with 18 bases between. CDR3 in DNA: TGTGCCAGCAGCCGCGTAACGGGACTGGGAGCCTACGAGCAGTACTTC. This gives the protein CASSRVTGLGAYEQYF.

The CDR3 here is CASSVSSSYNEQFF. The DNA for the CDR3 is TGTGCCAGCAGCGTAAGTAGCTCCTACAATGAGCAGTTCTTC. The V call is TRBV7-2, the J call TRBJ2-1; no firm D call. Deletions cut 5 bases from V and 0 bases from J, with 8 bases between. The CDR3 contains 14 residues. From germline, CDR1 is SGHTA and CDR2 FQGNSA.

The chain has TRBV12-3 or TRBV12-4 and TRBJ2-1, with D uncertain. There are 12 residues in the CDR3. Deletions cut 2 bases from V and 7 bases from J, with 6 bases between. The DNA for the CDR3 is TGTGCCAGCAGTTTAATCCCAAATGAGCAGTTCTTC. Translated, it gives CASSLIPNEQFF.

The chain has TRBV19 and TRBJ2-7; D possibly corresponds to TRBD1 (6 bases). With 4 bases removed from V and 0 bases from J, the gap between germline ends came to 10 bases. This CDR3 spans 14 amino acids. From germline, CDR1 is LNHDA and CDR2 SQIVND (reference sequence). The CDR3 protein is CASSTPGHSYEQYF. CDR3 coding DNA: TGTGCCAGTAGTACCCCGGGACACTCCTACGAGCAGTACTTC. Supplemented by reference TRBV19 and TRBJ2-7, the full variable domain reads DGGITQSPKYLFRKEGQNVTLSCEQNLNHDAMYWYRQDPGQGLRLIYYSQIVNDFQKGDIAEGYSVSREKKESFPLTVTSAQKNPTAFYLCASSTPGHSYEQYFGPGTRLTVT.

V gene TRBV28 combines with J gene TRBJ2-1; TRBD2 matches 7 bases. The CDR3 is made up of 16 amino acids. J was trimmed by 5 bases and V by 2 bases; bases with no gene match: 9. The germline V gene encodes CDR1 MDHEN and CDR2 SYDVKM. The CDR3 is CASSLLGLAAHNEQFF. The CDR3 bases are TGTGCCAGCAGTTTACTCGGTCTAGCGGCGCACAATGAGCAGTTCTTC.

V and J are TRBV7-2 and TRBJ1-1, with TRBD1 as a possible D gene (6 bases). The length of the CDR3 is 16 residues. Trimming stripped 2 bases from V and 0 bases from J, with 13 bases between. The germline CDR1 and CDR2 sequences are SGHTA and FQGNSA. The CDR3 DNA is TGTGCCAGCAGCTTAAGTCACGCAGGGGTGAACACTGAAGCTTTCTTT. Its translation: CASSLSHAGVNTEAFF.

This clone has just one count. The CDR3 bases are TGTGCCACCAGCAGACCCCCAAACTATGGCTACACCTTC. Its protein product is CATSRPPNYGYTF. The V and J genes are TRBV15 and TRBJ1-2; no reliable D call. Germline loops: CDR1 LNHNV, CDR2 YYDKDF (reference sequence). V dropped 2 bases and J dropped 2 bases, with 6 bases sitting between them. The CDR3 consists of 13 residues. Full variable domain (outside the CDR3, taken from reference TRBV15 and TRBJ1-2): DAMVIQNPRYQVTQFGKPVTLSCSQTLNHNVMYWYQQKSSQAPKLLFHYYDKDFNNEADTPDNFQSRRPNTSFCFLDIRSPGLGDTAMYLCATSRPPNYGYTFGSGTRLTVV.

This clone was seen only a few times. Other DNA sequences within the sample encode an identical CDR3. The rearrangement joins TRBV19 to TRBJ2-7, with D maybe TRBD2 (5 bases). CDR3 length: 15 residues. V was clipped by 1 base and J by 2 bases, with 12 bases between them. Per germline, CDR1 LNHDA and CDR2 SQIVND (reference sequence). The CDR3 is CASSIGPAGAYEQYF. The CDR3 bases are TGTGCCAGTAGTATAGGTCCGGCCGGGGCCTACGAGCAGTACTTC.

The genes are TRBV5-1 and TRBJ2-1, with TRBD2 matching 12 bases. This CDR3 region has 15 residues. The trim removed 0 bases at V and 10 bases at J, leaving 5 bases unmatched. Looked up from germline, CDR1 is SGHRS and CDR2 is YFSETQ. This CDR3 reads CASSLVVTSGSEQFF. DNA for the CDR3: TGCGCCAGCAGCTTGGTCGTGACTAGCGGGAGCGAGCAGTTCTTC.